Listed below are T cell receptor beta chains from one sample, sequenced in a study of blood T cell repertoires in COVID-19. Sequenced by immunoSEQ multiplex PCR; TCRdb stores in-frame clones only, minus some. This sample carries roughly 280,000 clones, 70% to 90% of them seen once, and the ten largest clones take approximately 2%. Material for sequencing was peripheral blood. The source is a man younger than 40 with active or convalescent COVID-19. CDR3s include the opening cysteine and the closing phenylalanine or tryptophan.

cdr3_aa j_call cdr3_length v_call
CASSQDRGFNYGYTF TRBJ1-2 15 TRBV3-1/TRBV3-2
CASSLGSREQFF TRBJ2-1 12 TRBV11-3
CASSQDPSGGTQYF TRBJ2-5 14 TRBV3-1/TRBV3-2
CASSELSPRVF TRBJ1-1 11 TRBV25-1
CASSQDVAGYNTGELFF TRBJ2-2 17 TRBV3-1/TRBV3-2
CASSPGTSGSTDTQYF TRBJ2-3 16 TRBV18
CASSSPGRTEAFF TRBJ1-1 13 TRBV7-9
CASSESGGPYEKLFF TRBJ1-4 15 TRBV5-6
CSVPGTLSYEQYF TRBJ2-7 13 TRBV29-1
CASSDQRQGAYGYTF TRBJ1-2 15 TRBV18
CASRTLSYEQYF TRBJ2-7 12 TRBV6-4
CASRPLAGTDTQYF TRBJ2-3 14 TRBV9
CAIRAGLNTEAFF TRBJ1-1 13 TRBV10-3
CASSYSDGGTQYF TRBJ2-5 13 TRBV6-5
CASSQGLRGRSSSPLHF TRBJ1-6 17 TRBV4-1
CASSLAYEQFF TRBJ2-1 11 TRBV7-2
CAWTRLNTEAFF TRBJ1-1 12 TRBV30
CASSQDLWTASVNTEAFF TRBJ1-1 18 TRBV4-2
CASSLVLQETQYF TRBJ2-5 13 TRBV7-2
CASSSPAGELFF TRBJ2-2 12 TRBV12-3/TRBV12-4
CASTPSRGGRYNEQFF TRBJ2-1 16 TRBV13
CASSPRGSTLENTEAFF TRBJ1-1 17 TRBV5-1
CASSQVYSGIDTEAFF TRBJ1-1 16 TRBV3-1/TRBV3-2
CASSPPSKPQHF TRBJ1-5 12 TRBV7-8
CASSRTDNSNQPQHF TRBJ1-5 15 TRBV6-1
CASSRNFRSGGATGELFF TRBJ2-2 18 TRBV7-2
CASSATGVEETQYF TRBJ2-5 14 TRBV7-7
CASSEARDRAMEFF TRBJ2-1 14 TRBV2
CASSARDRVGEAFF TRBJ1-1 14 TRBV11-2
CASSFLGGGPMAYNEQFF TRBJ2-1 18 TRBV27
CASSRQGRGVYEQYF TRBJ2-7 15 TRBV6-5
CASSSGQVTYEQYF TRBJ2-7 14 TRBV6-5
CASSSGGFLNYGYTF TRBJ1-2 15 TRBV27
CASSVARQGNTIYF TRBJ1-3 14 TRBV9
CASSSTGKPFDEQFF TRBJ2-1 15 TRBV25-1
CASSRQGTNQPQHF TRBJ1-5 14 TRBV27
CASSPRQGDPRNYGYTF TRBJ1-2 17 TRBV5-1
CASSQDGGEWEPQHF TRBJ1-5 15 TRBV4-1
CASSLGLVGNEQFF TRBJ2-1 14 TRBV10-2
CASSLEPILSEQYF TRBJ2-7 14 TRBV7-2
CASRILGALLSSYEQYF TRBJ2-7 17 TRBV27
CASRVGGGAFYNEQFF TRBJ2-1 16 TRBV10-2
CASKEQGIQPQHF TRBJ1-5 13 TRBV2
CASSTEGQQETQYF TRBJ2-5 14 TRBV6-6
CASRNQGSGQPQHF TRBJ1-5 14 TRBV4-1
CASSPRGQGVGNTEAFF TRBJ1-1 17 TRBV18
CASSIDIQQGGNSPLHF TRBJ1-6 17 TRBV19
CSVEPFPGLAASTDTQYF TRBJ2-3 18 TRBV29-1
CARLDNRDGSYNEQFF TRBJ2-1 16 TRBV19
CATQRGNTDTQYF TRBJ2-3 13 TRBV7-9
CAWSGGSDGYTF TRBJ1-2 12 TRBV30
CASSSRQGAREQYF TRBJ2-7 14 TRBV5-4
CASVGTSGVFFTDTQYF TRBJ2-3 17 TRBV27
CAISGTPYNEQFF TRBJ2-1 13 TRBV10-3
CASSRGDGADTQYF TRBJ2-3 14 TRBV7-2
CASSQLPGQGARGYTF TRBJ1-2 16 TRBV3-1/TRBV3-2
CASTGRPNTEAFF TRBJ1-1 13 TRBV11-2
CAISQGADNQPQHF TRBJ1-5 14 TRBV10-3